These 8 T cell receptor beta chains came from one sample sequenced in a study of vaccination effects on CD4 cells after COVID-19. Produced via immunoSEQ multiplex PCR; TCRdb's table is partial and in-frame only. The sample lists approximately 61,000 clones, around 78% occurring once. ViraFEST used viral peptide pools to expand antigen-specific CD4+ T cells before sequencing. Upon completion of 10 to 11 days in culture, CD4+ T cells were isolated. Vaccine administered to participants consisted of two doses of either BNT162b2 or mRNA-1273. These receptors' targets are unknown. The sample consisted of CD4+ T cells from PBMCs cultured with HCoV-229E spike peptides, taken after COVID-19 vaccination. The receptors were sampled from a human donor who received a COVID-19 vaccine.

The chain couples TRBV24-1 to TRBJ1-2; D is possibly TRBD1 (5 bases). Trimming removed 4 bases at V and 2 bases at J, with 16 bases between. Looked up from germline, CDR1 is KGHDR and CDR2 is SFDVKD. The CDR3 covers 16 residues. The CDR3 sequence: CATSDHTTAYNYGYTF. The CDR3 DNA reads as TGTGCCACCAGTGACCACACGACAGCGTACAACTATGGCTACACCTTC.

The chain couples TRBV9 to TRBJ1-2; tentatively, D is TRBD1 (6 bases). This CDR3 spans 13 amino acids. V was trimmed by 2 bases and J by 7 bases, leaving 12 bases between them. Germline CDR1 SGDLS, CDR2 YYNGEE. In DNA form, the CDR3 reads TGTGCCAGCAGCGTCACAGGGCAAGGTGGCTACACCTTC. Translated, it gives CASSVTGQGGYTF.

The rearrangement uses TRBV24-1 and TRBJ2-2, with no clear D. Germline V gene sequence: CDR1 KGHDR, CDR2 SFDVKD. The CDR3 has 14 amino acids. V gave up 9 bases and J gave up 2 bases, with 12 bases separating them. Here the CDR3 reads CATGSQVNTGELFF. The CDR3 DNA reads TGTGCCACCGGGTCCCAGGTTAACACCGGGGAGCTGTTTTTT.

This clone was seen more than once but under ten times. V is TRBV3-1 (or the pseudogene TRBV3-2) and J is TRBJ1-3, with TRBD1 matching over 7 bases. The CDR3 has 15 amino acids. Germline V gene sequence: CDR1 LGHDT, CDR2 YNNKEL (reference sequence). V lost 1 base, J lost 2 bases, and 2 bases stayed unmatched. The CDR3 DNA follows: TGTGCCAGCAGCCAAGGGAGGGGGCCTGGAAACACCATATATTTT. It encodes CASSQGRGPGNTIYF.

This clone has more than one count but fewer than ten. The rearrangement uses TRBV6-1 and TRBJ1-2; D possibly corresponds to TRBD1 (6 bases). The CDR3 is 17 residues long. From germline, CDR1 is MNHNS and CDR2 SASEGT. V lost 2 bases and J 8 bases, leaving 24 bases between the germline ends. CDR3 protein: CASSERWWGHQKEGYTF. The CDR3 bases are TGTGCCAGCAGTGAAAGGTGGTGGGGACACCAAAAGGAGGGCTACACCTTC.

V usage is TRBV30 and J usage is TRBJ1-5; D uncertain. Trimming left V 5 bases short and J 3 bases short, with 11 bases between. The CDR3 contains 13 residues. Germline lookup yields CDR1 GTSNPN and CDR2 SVGIG (reference sequence). CDR3 nucleotides: TGTGCCTGGTCAGAGGAGTTCAATCAGCCCCAGCATTTT. Amino acid sequence: CAWSEEFNQPQHF.

The V gene is TRBV5-6, the J gene TRBJ1-5, with D possibly matching TRBD1 (6 bases). Germline CDR1 and CDR2: SGHDT and YYEEEE. This CDR3 comprises 15 residues. The V and J ends lost 4 bases and 2 bases respectively, with 13 bases between them. CDR3 protein: CASSPGGHGNQPQHF. In DNA, the CDR3 is TGTGCCAGCAGCCCCGGGGGGCATGGCAATCAGCCCCAGCATTTT.

The rearrangement links TRBV7-8 to TRBJ1-2; 9 bases fit TRBD1. V was pared by 6 bases and J by 1 base, with 9 bases of the junction left unmatched. The germline CDR1 and CDR2 sequences are SGHVS and FQNEAQ. The CDR3 is made up of 16 amino acids. In DNA, the CDR3 is TGTGCCAGCAGTCAGGACAGGGGTAATCTTAACTATGGCTACACCTTC. Translation gives CASSQDRGNLNYGYTF.